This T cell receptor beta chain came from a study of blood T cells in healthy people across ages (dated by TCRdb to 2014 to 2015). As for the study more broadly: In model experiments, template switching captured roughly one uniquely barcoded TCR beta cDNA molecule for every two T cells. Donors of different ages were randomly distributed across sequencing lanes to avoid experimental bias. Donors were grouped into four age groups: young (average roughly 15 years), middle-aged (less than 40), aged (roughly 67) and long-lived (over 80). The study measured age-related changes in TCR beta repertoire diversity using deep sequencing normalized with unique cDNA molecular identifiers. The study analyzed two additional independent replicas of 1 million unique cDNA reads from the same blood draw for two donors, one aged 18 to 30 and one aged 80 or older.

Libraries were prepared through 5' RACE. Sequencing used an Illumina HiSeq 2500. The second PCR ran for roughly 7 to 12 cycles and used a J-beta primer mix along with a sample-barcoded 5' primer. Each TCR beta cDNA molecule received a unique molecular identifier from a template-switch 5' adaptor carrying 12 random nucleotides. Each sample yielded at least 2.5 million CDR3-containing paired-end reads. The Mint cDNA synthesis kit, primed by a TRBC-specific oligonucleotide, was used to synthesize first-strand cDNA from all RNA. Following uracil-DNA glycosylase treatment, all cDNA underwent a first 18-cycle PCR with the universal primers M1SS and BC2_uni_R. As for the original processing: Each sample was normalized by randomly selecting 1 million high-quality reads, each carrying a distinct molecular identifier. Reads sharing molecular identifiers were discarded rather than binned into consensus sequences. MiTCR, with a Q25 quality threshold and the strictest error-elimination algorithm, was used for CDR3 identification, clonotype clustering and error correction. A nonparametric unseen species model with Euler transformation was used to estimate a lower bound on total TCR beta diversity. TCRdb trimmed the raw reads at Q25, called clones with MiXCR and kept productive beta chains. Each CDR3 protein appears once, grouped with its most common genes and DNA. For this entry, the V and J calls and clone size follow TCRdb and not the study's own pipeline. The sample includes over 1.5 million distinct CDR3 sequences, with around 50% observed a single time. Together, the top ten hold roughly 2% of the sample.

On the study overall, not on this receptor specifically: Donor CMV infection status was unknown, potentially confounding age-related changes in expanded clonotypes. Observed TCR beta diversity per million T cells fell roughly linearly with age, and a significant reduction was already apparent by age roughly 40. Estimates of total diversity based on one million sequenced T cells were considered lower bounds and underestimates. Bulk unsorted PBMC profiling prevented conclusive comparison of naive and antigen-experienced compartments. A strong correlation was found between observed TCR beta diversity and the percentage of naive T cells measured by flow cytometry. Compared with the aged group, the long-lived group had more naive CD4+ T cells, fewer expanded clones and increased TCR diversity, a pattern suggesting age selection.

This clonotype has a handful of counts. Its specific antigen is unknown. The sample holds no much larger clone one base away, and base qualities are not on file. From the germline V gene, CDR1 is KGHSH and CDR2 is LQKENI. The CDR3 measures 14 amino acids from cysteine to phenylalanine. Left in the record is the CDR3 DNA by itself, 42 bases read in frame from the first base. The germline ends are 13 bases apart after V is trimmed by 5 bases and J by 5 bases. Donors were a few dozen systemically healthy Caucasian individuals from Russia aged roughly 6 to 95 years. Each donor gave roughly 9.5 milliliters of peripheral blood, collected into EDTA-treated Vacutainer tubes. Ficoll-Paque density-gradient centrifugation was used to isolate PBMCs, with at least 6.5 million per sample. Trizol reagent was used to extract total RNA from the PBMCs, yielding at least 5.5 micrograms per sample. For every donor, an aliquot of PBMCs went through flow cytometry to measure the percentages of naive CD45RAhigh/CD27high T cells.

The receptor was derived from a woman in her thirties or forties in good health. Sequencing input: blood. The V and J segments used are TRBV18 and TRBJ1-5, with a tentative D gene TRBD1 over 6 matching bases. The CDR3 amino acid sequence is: CASSDDQGYQPQHF. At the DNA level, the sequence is TGTGCCAGCTCAGACGACCAGGGGTATCAGCCCCAGCATTTT.